This T cell receptor beta chain came from a study of PD-1 blockade in classical Hodgkin lymphoma. Study-level points and caveats: Relative to healthy donors, newly diagnosed patients reportedly had lower baseline TCR diversity, which was reported as lower still in relapsed/refractory patients.

Germline V gene data show CDR1 as ENHRY and CDR2 as SYGVKD. Unmatched junction bases numbered 5, after V lost 6 bases and J lost 6 bases. CDR3 length equals 12 residues. On this clone itself: What it binds is not known.

The data were produced by immunoSEQ multiplex PCR, yet TCRdb's version contains in-frame clones alone and is incomplete. The table has 50,000 or so clones, almost 90% seen once. Time point noted: cycle 4 day 1 (C4D1), after 6 weeks of nivolumab. With no exception, relapse followed autologous stem cell transplantation in all patients, and brentuximab vedotin exposure varied. Under best response, outcomes were complete response, partial response or progressive disease. The starting material was peripheral blood mononuclear cells (PBMCs), obtained before the fourth cycle of nivolumab. The chain employs TRBV10-3 and TRBJ2-7; 7 nucleotides align to TRBD1. This TCR was recovered from a human donor with classical Hodgkin lymphoma. The CDR3 DNA reads as TGTGCCATCAGAGGGACAGTTGGCGAGCAGTACTTC. Translation gives CAIRGTVGEQYF.